The next 19 T cell receptor beta chains were all read from a single sample in a study of blood T cell repertoires in COVID-19. This table comes from immunoSEQ multiplex PCR, and its TCRdb copy is limited to in-frame clones, with some not included. The table records around 270,000 clones, 86% of them present only once. The sequencing input was peripheral blood. The receptors shown here come from a man in his thirties or forties with active or convalescent COVID-19.

This clone is a singleton in its sample. This chain uses TRBV7-9 with TRBJ1-6; D might be TRBD1 (6 bases). The germline gives CDR1 SEHNR, CDR2 FQNEAQ (reference sequence). The CDR3 contains 17 residues. Trimming cost V 5 bases and J 3 bases, with 17 bases left between them. The chain's CDR3 is CASSNEEQGFYNSPLHF. The CDR3 DNA follows: TGTGCCAGCAGCAACGAAGAACAGGGATTCTATAATTCACCCCTCCACTTT.

V and J are TRBV5-8 and TRBJ2-6, with D possibly matching TRBD2 (6 bases). The V end lost 4 bases, the J end lost 4 bases, and 15 bases lay between the germline ends. The CDR3 is 16 amino acids. Germline lookup yields CDR1 SGHTS and CDR2 YDEGEE. The CDR3 here is CASSRGALIGANVLTF. The CDR3 nucleotides read TGTGCCAGCAGCCGCGGGGCTCTAATCGGGGCCAACGTCCTGACTTTC. Based on the CDR3 plus reference TRBV5-8 and TRBJ2-6, the full variable domain is EAGVTQSPTHLIKTRGQQATLRCSPISGHTSVYWYQQALGLGLQFLLWYDEGEERNRGNFPPRFSGRQFPNYSSELNVNALELEDSALYLCASSRGALIGANVLTFGAGSRLTVL.

The chain has TRBV6-2 or TRBV6-3 and TRBJ1-2; possibly TRBD1 for D (6 bases). In germline, CDR1 is MNHEY, CDR2 SVGEGT. V was trimmed by 2 bases and J by 6 bases, leaving 16 bases between them. The CDR3 is made up of 15 amino acids. The CDR3 nucleotides are TGTGCCAGCAGTTACAGGTTTGGACAGACCGATGGCTACACCTTC. This sequence encodes CASSYRFGQTDGYTF.

The chain is built from TRBV6-1 and TRBJ2-7, with unresolved D. The V gene's germline CDR1 is MNHNS and CDR2 SASEGT. The V gene lost 3 bases and the J gene lost 3 bases, with 9 bases spanning the gap. This CDR3 is 13 amino acids long. The DNA of the CDR3 is TGTGCCAGCAGTGACGGCGGATACTACGAGCAGTACTTC. This translates into CASSDGGYYEQYF.

The rearrangement links TRBV7-9 to TRBJ2-5; TRBD2 aligns across 11 bases. The CDR3 totals 17 residues. Germline V lookup: CDR1 SEHNR, CDR2 FQNEAQ (reference sequence). With 5 bases clipped from V and 7 bases from J, the junction kept 15 bases outside the gene matches. CDR3 sequence (DNA): TGTGCCAGCAGCCCCACTAGCGGGGGAGTGATACAGGGGACCCAGTACTTC. Its protein product is CASSPTSGGVIQGTQYF.

The chain carries TRBV5-1 and TRBJ2-1; 8 bases match TRBD2. Germline V lookup: CDR1 SGHRS, CDR2 YFSETQ. The CDR3 consists of 14 residues. V dropped 2 bases and J dropped 8; count of bases not matched to a gene: 6. The CDR3, as DNA: TGCGCCAGCAGCTTCGGGACTAGGGATTATGAGCAGTTCTTC. It specifies CASSFGTRDYEQFF.

This clone was seen a handful of times. This rearrangement joins TRBV6-6 to TRBJ1-2; no firm D call. Germline-derived CDR1 and CDR2 are MNHNY and SVGAGI (reference sequence). The CDR3 totals 13 residues. V gave up 5 bases and J gave up 5 bases, with 12 bases separating them. CDR3 DNA: TGTGCCAGCAGTCTGGAGCTGCGGTATGGCTACACCTTC. Residues: CASSLELRYGYTF.

The genes are TRBV4-3 and TRBJ2-1; 8 bases align to TRBD2. CDR1 LGHNA and CDR2 YSLEER come from the germline V gene. With V trimmed by 1 base and J by 4 bases, 6 bases remained unmatched. The length of the CDR3 is 16 residues. The CDR3 spells CASSQGPAGAYNEQFF. The CDR3 nucleotides read TGCGCCAGCAGCCAAGGGCCAGCGGGGGCATACAATGAGCAGTTCTTC.

The chain recombines TRBV7-2 with TRBJ2-7; TRBD1 matches at 7 bases. The germline V gene encodes CDR1 SGHTA and CDR2 FQGNSA. The V gene end was trimmed by 5 bases and the J gene end by 2 bases; junction bases not matched to a gene: 3. CDR3 length: 13 amino acids. The CDR3 DNA reads TGTGCCAGCAGCGGAGGACAGGCCTACGAGCAGTACTTC. It translates to CASSGGQAYEQYF.

This chain uses TRBV15 with TRBJ2-1; 9 bases match TRBD2. The CDR3 consists of 17 residues. Germline assignment: CDR1 LNHNV and CDR2 YYDKDF (reference sequence). Unmatched junction bases numbered 8, after V lost 0 bases and J lost 5 bases. This chain's CDR3 is CATSRDGLAGSNNEQFF. The DNA of the CDR3 is TGTGCCACCAGCAGAGATGGTCTAGCGGGGTCGAACAATGAGCAGTTCTTC.

This sequence joins TRBV7-9 and TRBJ1-6; D gene unclear. The CDR3 covers 12 residues. Per the germline V gene, CDR1 is SEHNR and CDR2 is FQNEAQ (reference sequence). Trimming stripped 2 bases from V and 9 bases from J, with 5 bases between. This CDR3 reads CASSLSGSPLHF. The CDR3 DNA is TGTGCCAGCAGCTTAAGCGGTTCACCCCTCCACTTT. Supplemented by reference TRBV7-9 and TRBJ1-6, the full variable domain reads DTGVSQNPRHKITKRGQNVTFRCDPISEHNRLYWYRQTLGQGPEFLTYFQNEAQLEKSRLLSDRFSAERPKGSFSTLEIQRTEQGDSAMYLCASSLSGSPLHFGNGTRLTVT.

V is TRBV5-1 and J is TRBJ1-1; tentative D call: TRBD1 (5 bases). Germline-derived CDR1 and CDR2 are SGHRS and YFSETQ. V lost 1 base and J lost 1, with 11 bases in between. The CDR3 is made up of 15 amino acids. CDR3 coding DNA: TGCGCCAGCAGCTTGACAGGACCCCCGAACACTGAAGCTTTCTTT. It codes for CASSLTGPPNTEAFF.

The rearrangement links TRBV5-4 to TRBJ1-6; a weak D match, TRBD1 (5 bases). The ends were cut back, 2 bases at V and 4 bases at J, with 16 bases in the middle. The CDR3 is 17 amino acids. Germline assignment: CDR1 SGHNT and CDR2 YYREEE (reference sequence). This CDR3 reads CASSLVGQGLYNSPLHF. The CDR3, as DNA: TGTGCCAGCAGCTTAGTTGGTCAGGGACTTTATAATTCACCCCTCCACTTT.

The V call is TRBV23-1, the J call TRBJ2-3, with D perhaps TRBD1 (5 bases). Being an ORF, TRBV23-1 has a function that is uncertain. There are 16 residues in the CDR3. V was pared by 2 bases and J by 4 bases, with 16 bases between. CDR3 nucleotide sequence: TGCGCCAGCAGTCAAACCGACAGACTGTCATCAGATACGCAGTATTTT. Translating it yields CASSQTDRLSSDTQYF.

DNA for the CDR3: TGTGCCAGCAGTACTCTAGCGGTGAACTACAATGAGCAGTTCTTC. It translates to CASSTLAVNYNEQFF. The V and J genes are TRBV5-4 and TRBJ2-1, with 7 bases lining up with TRBD2. V trimming: 5 bases; J trimming: 3 bases; junction bases outside the gene matches: 8. Germline CDR1 SGHNT, CDR2 YYREEE (reference sequence). The CDR3 sequence is 15 residues long.

The CDR3 bases are TGTGCCAGCAGTGAAGCGCCTTTAGTAATGAACACTGAAGCTTTCTTT. Translated, it gives CASSEAPLVMNTEAFF. The chain joins TRBV6-1 to TRBJ1-1; D is unclear. CDR1 is MNHNS, CDR2 SASEGT, per germline. Deletions cut 0 bases from V and 0 bases from J, with 11 bases between. CDR3 size: 16 residues.

The chain links TRBV19 to TRBJ1-4; weak D call: TRBD1 (6 bases). Germline CDR1 is LNHDA and CDR2 is SQIVND (reference sequence). The CDR3 spans 16 residues. The V end was cut by 7 bases, the J end by 5 bases, with 20 bases between. The CDR3 is CASNTGIGQPNEKLFF. In DNA form, the CDR3 reads TGTGCCAGTAATACGGGCATCGGACAGCCAAATGAAAAACTGTTTTTT.

The DNA of the CDR3 is TGTGCCAGCAGTCGGACAGCGAACACTGAAGCTTTCTTT. Translating it yields CASSRTANTEAFF. V usage is TRBV12-3 or TRBV12-4 and J usage is TRBJ1-1, with a tentative D call TRBD1 (6 bases). This CDR3 has 13 amino acids. Trimming removed 5 bases from V and 1 base from J, with 8 bases in between.

This clone turned up a few times. The gene calls are TRBV9 and TRBJ1-2, with 9 bases lining up with TRBD1. V trimming: 1 base; J trimming: 7 bases; junction bases outside the gene matches: 5. CDR3 length: 14 amino acids. Looked up from germline, CDR1 is SGDLS and CDR2 is YYNGEE. In nucleotides, the CDR3 is TGTGCCAGCAGCGTAACAACAGGGGGCTCTGGCTACACCTTC. Translated: CASSVTTGGSGYTF.